One and the same sample provided the 15 T cell receptor beta chains below, sequenced in a study of shared clonotypes between healthy human individuals. Profiling relied on immunoSEQ multiplex PCR, and the TCRdb table lists in-frame clones only, not all of them. The sample includes roughly 480,000 clones, around 80% of them seen just once. The sequenced material came from PBMCs. The receptors originated from a woman aged 40 to 50 in good health. Some clones in this sample may be carry-over from other donors' samples.

The genes are TRBV18 and TRBJ1-1; TRBD1 is a possible D gene (6 bases). The V and J ends lost 3 bases and 5 bases respectively, with 13 bases between them. This CDR3 comprises 14 residues. Germline-derived CDR1 and CDR2 are KGHSH and LQKENI. The CDR3: CASSPRGGLTEAFF. The CDR3 nucleotides read TGTGCCAGCTCACCCCGGGGGGGGCTGACTGAAGCTTTCTTT.

The rearrangement joins TRBV5-1 to TRBJ2-3; TRBD2 is a possible D gene (5 bases). Germline CDR1 is SGHRS and CDR2 is YFSETQ. The CDR3 covers 14 residues. The ends were cut back, 3 bases at V and 1 base at J, with 9 bases in the middle. The CDR3 sequence: CASSWVGGTDTQYF. In nucleotides, the CDR3 is TGCGCCAGCAGCTGGGTCGGGGGCACAGATACGCAGTATTTT.

This clone was recorded only once. The gene calls are TRBV9 and TRBJ2-3, with 12 positions matching TRBD2. After removal of 3 bases from V and 1 base from J, the junction contained 6 bases not matched to a gene. The CDR3 runs to 17 residues. Germline assignment: CDR1 SGDLS and CDR2 YYNGEE. In DNA, the CDR3 is TGTGCCAGCAGCGGTGGGGCTAGCGGGAGGGGCACAGATACGCAGTATTTT. This encodes CASSGGASGRGTDTQYF.

The rearrangement uses TRBV7-2 and TRBJ2-5; D gene unclear. The germline CDR1 and CDR2 sequences are SGHTA and FQGNSA. The CDR3 sequence is 13 residues long. Trimming took 5 bases from V and 5 from J, leaving 12 bases between them. This CDR3 reads CASSPSSSETQYF. CDR3 bases: TGTGCCAGCAGCCCCTCGTCATCCGAGACCCAGTACTTC.

This clone was found once. The V call is TRBV5-1, the J call TRBJ2-5; no firm D call. The CDR3 has 12 residues. Trimming removed 0 bases from V and 5 bases from J, with 5 bases in between. Germline V gene sequence: CDR1 SGHRS, CDR2 YFSETQ. The CDR3 DNA sequence: TGCGCCAGCAGCTTGGAGATGGAGACCCAGTACTTC. It is translated as CASSLEMETQYF. The full variable domain, rest sourced from reference TRBV5-1 and TRBJ2-5, is KAGVTQTPRYLIKTRGQQVTLSCSPISGHRSVSWYQQTPGQGLQFLFEYFSETQRNKGNFPGRFSGRQFSNSRSEMNVSTLELGDSALYLCASSLEMETQYFGPGTRLLVL.

This chain uses TRBV4-2 with TRBJ2-7, with TRBD2 identical over 10 bases. J lost 4 bases, V lost 1 base, and 4 bases had no gene match. CDR1 is LGHNA and CDR2 is YNFKEQ in the germline V gene. This CDR3 has 15 amino acids. The CDR3 here is CASSQGLAGVYEQYF. The CDR3 DNA reads TGTGCCAGCAGCCAAGGGCTAGCGGGAGTATACGAGCAGTACTTC.

V and J are TRBV6-1 and TRBJ2-7; 10 bases align to TRBD2. The CDR3 is made up of 16 amino acids. CDR1 is MNHNS and CDR2 is SASEGT in the germline V gene. V lost 1 base, J lost 6 bases, and 9 bases stayed unmatched. The CDR3 DNA is TGTGCCAGCAGTGAAGGAGTGCTAGCGGGAGCTGTCGAGCAGTACTTC. It specifies CASSEGVLAGAVEQYF.

The V gene is TRBV29-1, the J gene TRBJ2-2; no clear D. CDR1 and CDR2 (germline): SQVTM, ANQGSEA. V was pared by 5 bases and J by 1 base, with 11 bases between. CDR3 size: 14 residues. The CDR3 reads CSVPSWENTGELFF. The CDR3 DNA sequence: TGCAGCGTTCCATCGTGGGAGAACACCGGGGAGCTGTTTTTT.

Turning to this clone: This likely traces to a read error, being one base from a far larger clone. The V call is TRBV29-1, the J call TRBJ1-1; a possible D gene is TRBD1 (5 bases). Germline CDR1 and CDR2: SQVTM and ANQGSEA. The CDR3 has 14 amino acids. Deletions cut 4 bases from V and 1 base from J, with 13 bases between. The CDR3 here is CSVASRASNTEAFF. The CDR3 coding sequence is TGCAGCGTTGCCTCCAGGGCGTCGAACACTGAAGCTTTCTTT.

About this clone: This likely reflects a read error, since a far larger clone is one base away. The same CDR3 can be traced to other DNA sequences in this sample. J is TRBJ2-2 and V is TRBV30, with D possibly being TRBD1 or TRBD2 (6 bases each). The CDR3 has 15 amino acids. Germline values: CDR1 GTSNPN, CDR2 SVGIG (reference sequence). The CDR3 coding sequence is TGTGCCTGGAGGAGTGCAGGGGAGGATACCGGGGAACTGTTTTTT. This encodes CAWRSAGEDTGELFF.

The chain uses TRBV6-6 and TRBJ2-3, with 7 bases that match TRBD2. V lost 6 bases and J lost 0; bases outside the gene matches: 6. Germline loops: CDR1 MNHNY, CDR2 SVGAGI (reference sequence). CDR3 size: 15 residues. CDR3: CASRHGSGSTDTQYF. The CDR3, as DNA: TGTGCCAGCAGACACGGTAGCGGGAGCACAGATACGCAGTATTTT.

This chain connects TRBV15 to TRBJ2-7; 7 nucleotides line up with TRBD2. Per the germline V gene, CDR1 is LNHNV and CDR2 is YYDKDF (reference sequence). The junction had 3 bases not matched to a gene; V was cut back by 1 base and J by 3 bases. The CDR3 is 14 amino acids. This chain's CDR3 is CATSRGGRVYEQYF. The CDR3 region has the DNA TGTGCCACCAGCAGAGGGGGGAGGGTCTACGAGCAGTACTTC. The entire variable domain, with the rest obtained from reference TRBV15 and TRBJ2-7, is as follows: DAMVIQNPRYQVTQFGKPVTLSCSQTLNHNVMYWYQQKSSQAPKLLFHYYDKDFNNEADTPDNFQSRRPNTSFCFLDIRSPGLGDTAMYLCATSRGGRVYEQYFGPGTRLTVT.

In this sample, this clone turned up a few times. The junction departs from germline at one end; a sequencing error may be responsible. Distinct nucleotide sequences in the sample also encode this CDR3. This chain links TRBV29-1 with TRBJ1-2; TRBD1 aligns across 8 bases. The CDR3 length is 14 residues. Germline V gene data show CDR1 as SQVTM and CDR2 as ANQGSEA. DNA of the CDR3: TGCAGCGTCATCACTAGGACAGGGAACTATGGCTACACCTTT. Residues: CSVITRTGNYGYTF.

The rearrangement joins TRBV9 to TRBJ2-1, with 8 bases that match TRBD2. The CDR3 has 15 residues. Per the germline V gene, CDR1 is SGDLS and CDR2 is YYNGEE. Unmatched junction bases numbered 3, after V lost 4 bases and J lost 0 bases. CDR3 protein: CASSKGLDSYNEQFF. The DNA of the CDR3 is TGTGCCAGCAGCAAGGGACTAGACTCCTACAATGAGCAGTTCTTC.

This rearrangement joins TRBV28 to TRBJ2-1, with 7 bases aligning to TRBD1. CDR3 size: 16 residues. The junction had 5 bases not matched to a gene; V was cut back by 3 bases and J by 0 bases. CDR1 and CDR2 from the germline V gene are MDHEN and SYDVKM. The CDR3 nucleotides read TGTGCCAGCAGTTTGACCGGGACAGCCTCCTACAATGAGCAGTTCTTC. As protein: CASSLTGTASYNEQFF.